Listed below are T cell receptor beta chains from one sample, sequenced in a study of OX40 agonist ivuxolimab in advanced cancers. Only in-frame clones appear in the TCRdb table, and some are missing; sequencing was by immunoSEQ multiplex PCR. The sample lists about 86,000 clones, more than 80% occurring once. The material was CD4+ or CD8+ T cells sorted from blood, obtained in a trial of the OX40 agonist ivuxolimab. Every receptor here comes from an adult with an advanced solid tumor such as melanoma, head and neck, liver or kidney cancer. Both conserved end residues are part of each CDR3.

TRBJ2-7 | TRBV30 | CAWQLAGPSYEQYF
TRBJ1-2 | TRBV28 | CASSDKLNYGYTF
TRBJ2-7 | TRBV20-1 | CSARIYEQYF
TRBJ2-7 | TRBV6-5 | CASGGVGGEQYF
TRBJ1-1 | TRBV6-1 | CATGNIVEAFF
TRBJ2-7 | TRBV5-6 | CASSLGAFSSYEQYF
TRBJ2-7 | TRBV5-1 | CASRLPGDEQYF
TRBJ1-1 | TRBV7-3 | CASSLMGNTEAFF
TRBJ1-5 | TRBV14 | CASRGQGNQPQHF
TRBJ2-7 | TRBV19 | CASSIMSGPGYEQYF
TRBJ2-7 | TRBV27 | CASSLSTSYEQYF
TRBJ2-7 | TRBV21-1 | CASSKSASGEYF
TRBJ2-5 | TRBV5-1 | CASSVNRGETQYF
TRBJ2-1 | TRBV5-1 | CASSLEGTSGSPIYNEQFF
TRBJ2-2 | TRBV7-8 | CASSFRLGTVLGTGELFF
TRBJ2-3 | TRBV7-6 | CASSFGREAGADTQYF
TRBJ2-1 | TRBV23-1 | CASSPGTSGSPSNEQFF
TRBJ1-4 | TRBV10-3 | CAISESRGTSEKLFF
TRBJ1-1 | TRBV5-8 | CASSYPGNTEAFF
TRBJ2-5 | TRBV6-5 | CASGQTGEQETQYF
TRBJ2-7 | TRBV7-9 | CASSDGQGGTYEQYF
TRBJ1-1 | TRBV7-9 | CASSSGGGPPMNTEAFF
TRBJ1-1 | TRBV27 | CASSGAATEAFF
TRBJ1-6 | TRBV7-8 | CASSHGQGNSPLHF
TRBJ2-6 | TRBV5-1 | CASSPLISGANVLTF
TRBJ2-2 | TRBV7-9 | CASSGQEAGELFF
TRBJ2-7 | TRBV25-1 | CASRQGPTYEQYF
TRBJ2-1 | TRBV6-4 | CASSDSAQNEQFF
TRBJ1-2 | TRBV21-1 | CASSKLALLFTF
TRBJ1-1 | TRBV14 | CASSQGQGMNTEAFF
TRBJ2-1 | TRBV6-9 | CASTANRDSSYNEQFF
TRBJ1-1 | TRBV5-1 | CASSLAENHLGMNTEAFF
TRBJ2-1 | TRBV21-1 | CASSIGGTSATNEQFF
TRBJ1-5 | TRBV2 | CASRDRLGSNQPQHF
TRBJ2-7 | TRBV6-1 | CASSELGQSYEQYF
TRBJ2-3 | TRBV7-9 | CASSLVHTSRTDTQYF
TRBJ2-7 | TRBV6-1 | CASSPPPGLPYEQYF
TRBJ1-5 | TRBV28 | CASIQGLGQPQHF
TRBJ2-7 | TRBV11-3 | CASTSGRSYEQYF
TRBJ1-2 | TRBV6-5 | CASSYSMGTARYGYTF
TRBJ2-1 | TRBV30 | CAWRRREGPNEQFF
TRBJ1-3 | TRBV11-3 | CASSINAGNTIYF
. | TRBV7-8 | CASSPMLGGHYEQYF
TRBJ2-1 | TRBV27 | CASSLLRGGEQFF
TRBJ2-1 | TRBV20-1 | CSASEGQQFF
TRBJ2-3 | TRBV19 | CASRAPGLGSTDTQYF
TRBJ2-6 | TRBV19 | CASSERGYSGANVLTF
TRBJ1-1 | TRBV6-1 | CASSLTGDTEAFF
TRBJ2-1 | TRBV5-1 | CASSLKGPSYNEQFF
TRBJ1-1 | TRBV5-1 | CASSEGQAVTEAFF
TRBJ1-2 | TRBV14 | CASSPGTGRVSGYTF